Sequencing of this T cell receptor (beta chain) was carried out in a study of T-cell memory formation after mild COVID-19. Study-level results: Contracting CD4+ clones sat mainly in CM and EM; CD8+ in EMRA. While clones contracting from day 15 to 85 were balanced between CD4 and CD8, later expanders leaned CD4+. A subset of responding clones appeared in pre-infection memory, suggesting cross-reactive memory joined.

On this clonotype: Its antigen is unidentified.

The authors produced TCR alpha and TCR beta cDNA libraries with sample barcodes and UMIs by 5'RACE using constant-segment primers. TCRdb reprocessed the 5' RACE reads with MiXCR, giving one entry per CDR3 protein. The sample consists of almost 250,000 distinct CDR3 sequences, 15% of them appearing once. CDR3 size: 15 residues. V was shortened by 4 bases and J by 8 bases, with 18 bases between the two germline ends. Germline CDR1 SGHDN, CDR2 FVKESK. This sequence joins TRBV14 and TRBJ2-1, with D possibly being TRBD1 or TRBD2 (5 bases each). The sequencing input was PBMCs or a T cell subset sorted from them (not recorded which). This sequence was found in an adult woman who had mild COVID-19 (a few samples of this study predate the infection). Cell type and time point are not known. The CDR3, as DNA: TGTGCCAGCAGCCGACAACCAGGGAGTAGGGATGAGCAGTTCTTC. It codes for CASSRQPGSRDEQFF.